Listed below are T cell receptor beta chains from one sample, sequenced in a study of T cell changes during pregnancy in multiple sclerosis. Some clones are missing from TCRdb's copy, which holds only in-frame ones; the method was immunoSEQ multiplex PCR. The table records about 100,000 clones, about 90% of them present only once. The sequencing used peripheral blood, collected after pregnancy. These receptors came from a female donor with multiple sclerosis, enrolled in a pregnancy study. Each CDR3 is given with its conserved first and last residue. A D gene is named only where the DNA matches it firmly. Clone sizes are given selectively: once, few, many, or a class where the clone is expanded.

J: TRBJ2-5
V: TRBV5-1
D: .
length: 14
size: once
CDR3: CASSPFSPVETQYF
DNA: TGCGCCAGCAGCCCGTTTTCGCCGGTAGAGACCCAGTACTTC

J: TRBJ1-6
V: TRBV28
D: TRBD1
length: 15
size: .
CDR3: CASSDRGFLRSPLHF
DNA: TGTGCCAGCTCAGACAGGGGATTTTTGCGTTCACCCCTCCACTTT

J: TRBJ1-2
V: TRBV7-2
D: TRBD1
length: 16
size: once
CDR3: CATYKPPGQGSNGYTF
DNA: TGTGCCACCTATAAACCCCCGGGACAGGGGTCTAATGGCTACACCTTC

J: TRBJ1-1
V: TRBV29-1
D: .
length: 17
size: .
CDR3: CSVEGQGKIIRNTEAFF
DNA: TGCAGCGTTGAAGGGCAGGGGAAAATTATAAGGAACACTGAAGCTTTCTTT

J: TRBJ1-2
V: TRBV2
D: .
length: 14
size: .
CDR3: CASSVDQASYGYTF
DNA: TGTGCCAGCAGTGTCGATCAGGCCTCCTATGGCTACACCTTC

J: TRBJ1-2
V: TRBV15
D: .
length: 13
size: .
CDR3: CATSDRSNYGYTF
DNA: TGTGCCACTTCCGACAGGTCGAACTATGGCTACACCTTC

J: TRBJ2-5
V: TRBV5-6
D: .
length: 14
size: .
CDR3: CASSFSAEQETQYF
DNA: TGTGCCAGCAGCTTTTCAGCGGAACAAGAGACCCAGTACTTC

J: TRBJ2-7
V: TRBV6-5
D: .
length: 14
size: .
CDR3: CASSYFARDDEQYF
DNA: TGTGCCAGCAGTTACTTCGCCAGGGATGACGAGCAGTACTTC

J: TRBJ1-1
V: TRBV30
D: TRBD1
length: 14
size: .
CDR3: CAWSVGQGVTEAFF
DNA: TGTGCCTGGAGCGTGGGACAGGGTGTCACTGAAGCTTTCTTT

J: TRBJ2-5
V: TRBV18
D: TRBD2
length: 16
size: .
CDR3: CASSPLAGGLQETQYF
DNA: TGTGCCAGCTCACCGTTAGCGGGGGGCCTCCAAGAGACCCAGTACTTC

J: TRBJ1-1
V: TRBV28
D: .
length: 14
size: .
CDR3: CASSLSYRAAEAFF
DNA: TGTGCCAGCAGTTTGAGTTACAGGGCTGCTGAAGCTTTCTTT

J: TRBJ1-1
V: TRBV30
D: TRBD1
length: 13
size: once
CDR3: CARSGTVGTEAFF
DNA: TGTGCCCGCTCCGGGACAGTCGGCACTGAAGCTTTCTTT

J: TRBJ2-7
V: TRBV9
D: TRBD2
length: 15
size: .
CDR3: CASSVVAGGPDEQYF
DNA: TGTGCCAGCAGCGTAGTGGCGGGAGGGCCCGATGAGCAGTACTTC

J: TRBJ2-2
V: TRBV27
D: .
length: 15
size: .
CDR3: CASSLSRANTGELFF
DNA: TGTGCCAGCAGTTTATCCAGGGCTAACACCGGGGAGCTGTTTTTT

J: TRBJ1-2
V: TRBV30
D: .
length: 14
size: .
CDR3: CAWTADTYNYGYTF
DNA: TGTGCCTGGACTGCGGACACTTATAACTATGGCTACACCTTC

J: TRBJ2-1
V: TRBV5-1
D: .
length: 12
size: .
CDR3: CASSLVLNEQFF
DNA: TGCGCCAGCAGCTTGGTTCTCAATGAGCAGTTCTTC

J: TRBJ2-5
V: TRBV30
D: .
length: 18
size: .
CDR3: CAWSVSGRGRVYQETQYF
DNA: TGTGCCTGGAGTGTCAGCGGCAGGGGCCGAGTGTACCAAGAGACCCAGTACTTC

J: TRBJ1-1
V: TRBV20-1
D: .
length: 11
size: .
CDR3: CSARLNTEAFF
DNA: TGCAGTGCCAGGCTGAACACTGAAGCTTTCTTT

J: TRBJ1-2
V: TRBV29-1
D: TRBD1
length: 12
size: .
CDR3: CSVEPGGSGYTF
DNA: TGCAGCGTTGAACCAGGGGGAAGTGGCTACACCTTC

J: TRBJ1-1
V: TRBV18
D: TRBD1
length: 14
size: .
CDR3: CASSPGTGETEAFF
DNA: TGTGCCAGCTCACCGGGGACAGGGGAGACTGAAGCTTTCTTT

J: TRBJ2-6
V: TRBV1
D: .
length: 19
size: .
CDR3: CTSSHLHPGTSARGHVLTF
DNA: TGCACCAGCAGCCACCTCCATCCCGGGACTAGCGCCCGAGGGCACGTCCTGACTTTC

J: TRBJ2-1
V: TRBV19
D: .
length: 13
size: .
CDR3: CATQTVPRNEQFF
DNA: TGTGCCACTCAGACTGTTCCGAGGAATGAGCAGTTCTTC

J: TRBJ1-5
V: TRBV6-1
D: .
length: 13
size: .
CDR3: CASSDRESKPQHF
DNA: TGTGCCAGCAGTGATCGGGAAAGTAAGCCCCAGCATTTT

J: TRBJ2-5
V: TRBV30
D: TRBD1
length: 11
size: .
CDR3: CATHRGETQYF
DNA: TGTGCCACTCACAGGGGAGAGACCCAGTACTTC

J: TRBJ2-7
V: TRBV7-6
D: .
length: 16
size: .
CDR3: CASSGPDKTVSYEQYF
DNA: TGTGCCAGCAGTGGTCCAGATAAGACAGTCTCCTACGAGCAGTACTTC

J: TRBJ1-1
V: TRBV5-1
D: .
length: 17
size: .
CDR3: CASSLVSLTGPNTEAFF
DNA: TGCGCCAGCAGCTTGGTATCCCTGACAGGCCCGAACACTGAAGCTTTCTTT

J: TRBJ1-1
V: TRBV7-9
D: .
length: 14
size: .
CDR3: CASSFGGADTEAFF
DNA: TGTGCCAGCAGCTTCGGGGGGGCTGACACTGAAGCTTTCTTT

J: TRBJ1-3
V: TRBV7-2
D: .
length: 15
size: .
CDR3: CASSFDILSGNTIYF
DNA: TGTGCCAGCAGCTTTGACATCCTCTCTGGAAACACCATATATTTT

J: TRBJ1-2
V: TRBV7-9
D: .
length: 14
size: .
CDR3: CASSLEGRAYGYTF
DNA: TGTGCCAGCAGCTTGGAGGGCAGGGCCTATGGCTACACCTTC

J: TRBJ2-1
V: TRBV21-1
D: .
length: 17
size: .
CDR3: CASTPGDNRIFPNEQFF
DNA: TGTGCCAGCACCCCCGGGGACAATAGGATTTTTCCCAATGAGCAGTTCTTC

J: TRBJ2-5
V: TRBV4-1
D: TRBD2
length: 18
size: .
CDR3: CASSHSRGTSGLQETQYF
DNA: TGCGCCAGCAGCCACTCCCGAGGGACTAGCGGGCTCCAAGAGACCCAGTACTTC

J: TRBJ2-1
V: TRBV7-9
D: TRBD2
length: 15
size: once
CDR3: CASSLLAGGFDEQFF
DNA: TGTGCCAGCAGCCTATTAGCGGGGGGTTTCGATGAGCAGTTCTTC

J: TRBJ1-6
V: TRBV28
D: .
length: 15
size: .
CDR3: CASSAQGTWNSPLHF
DNA: TGTGCCAGCAGTGCCCAGGGGACATGGAATTCACCCCTCCACTTT

J: TRBJ1-5
V: TRBV7-2
D: .
length: 13
size: .
CDR3: CASSFGSNQPQHF
DNA: TGTGCCAGCAGCTTCGGTTCAAATCAGCCCCAGCATTTT